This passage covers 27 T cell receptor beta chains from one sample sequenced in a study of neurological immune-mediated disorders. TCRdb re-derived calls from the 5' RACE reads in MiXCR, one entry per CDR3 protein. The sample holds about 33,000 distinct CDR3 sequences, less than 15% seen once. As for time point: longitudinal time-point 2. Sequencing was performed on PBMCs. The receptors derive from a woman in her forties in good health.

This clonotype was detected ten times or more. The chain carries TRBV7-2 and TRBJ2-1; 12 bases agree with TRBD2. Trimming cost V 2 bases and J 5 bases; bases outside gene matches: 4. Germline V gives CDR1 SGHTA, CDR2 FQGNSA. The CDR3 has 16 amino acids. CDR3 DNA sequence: TGTGCCAGCAGCTTAAGGACTAGCGGGAACCACAATGAGCAGTTCTTC. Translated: CASSLRTSGNHNEQFF.

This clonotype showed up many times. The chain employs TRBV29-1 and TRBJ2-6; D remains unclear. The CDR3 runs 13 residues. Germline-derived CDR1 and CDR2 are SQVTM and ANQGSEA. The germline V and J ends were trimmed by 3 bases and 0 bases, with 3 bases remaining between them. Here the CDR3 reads CSVDFSGANVLTF. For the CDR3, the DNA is TGCAGCGTTGACTTCTCTGGGGCCAACGTCCTGACTTTC.

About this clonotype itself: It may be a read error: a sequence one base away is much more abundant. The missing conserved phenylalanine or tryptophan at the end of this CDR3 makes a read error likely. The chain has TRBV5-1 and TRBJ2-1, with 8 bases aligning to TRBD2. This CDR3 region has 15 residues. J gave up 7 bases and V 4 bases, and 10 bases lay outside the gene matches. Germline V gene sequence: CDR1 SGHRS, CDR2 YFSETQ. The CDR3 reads CASSPTGTSKNEQFL. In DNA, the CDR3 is TGCGCCAGCAGCCCTACGGGGACTAGTAAGAATGAGCAGTTCTTA.

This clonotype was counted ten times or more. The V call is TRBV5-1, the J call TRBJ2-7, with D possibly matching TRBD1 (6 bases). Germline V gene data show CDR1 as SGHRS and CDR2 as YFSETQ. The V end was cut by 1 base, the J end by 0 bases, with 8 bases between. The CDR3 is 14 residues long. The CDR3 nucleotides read TGCGCCAGCAGCTTGAGGGACACCTCCTACGAGCAGTACTTC. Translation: CASSLRDTSYEQYF.

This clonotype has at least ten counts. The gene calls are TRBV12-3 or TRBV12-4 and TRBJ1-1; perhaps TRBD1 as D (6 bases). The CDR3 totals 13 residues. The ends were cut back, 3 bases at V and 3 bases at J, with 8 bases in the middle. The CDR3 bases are TGTGCCAGCAGTTTGAACAGGGACACTGAAGCTTTCTTT. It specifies CASSLNRDTEAFF.

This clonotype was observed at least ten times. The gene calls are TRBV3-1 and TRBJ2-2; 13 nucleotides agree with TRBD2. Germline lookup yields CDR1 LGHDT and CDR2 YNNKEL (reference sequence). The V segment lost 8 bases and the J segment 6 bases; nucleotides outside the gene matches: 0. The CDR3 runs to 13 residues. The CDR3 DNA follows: TGTGCCAGCGGACTAGCGGGGGCCGGGGAGCTGTTTTTT. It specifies CASGLAGAGELFF.

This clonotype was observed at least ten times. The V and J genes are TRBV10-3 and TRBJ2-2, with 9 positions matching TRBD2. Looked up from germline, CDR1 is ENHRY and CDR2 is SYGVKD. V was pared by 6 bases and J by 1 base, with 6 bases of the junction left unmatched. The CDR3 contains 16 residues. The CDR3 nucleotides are TGTGCCATCAGAGCGGCTAGCGGGAAGAACACCGGGGAGCTGTTTTTT. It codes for CAIRAASGKNTGELFF.

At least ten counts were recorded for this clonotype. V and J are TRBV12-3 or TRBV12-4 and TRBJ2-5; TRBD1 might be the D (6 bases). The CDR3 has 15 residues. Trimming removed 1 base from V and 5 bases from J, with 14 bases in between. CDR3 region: CASSLGGRPPETQYF. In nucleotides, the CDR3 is TGTGCCAGCAGTTTAGGGGGGCGTCCCCCGGAGACCCAGTACTTC.

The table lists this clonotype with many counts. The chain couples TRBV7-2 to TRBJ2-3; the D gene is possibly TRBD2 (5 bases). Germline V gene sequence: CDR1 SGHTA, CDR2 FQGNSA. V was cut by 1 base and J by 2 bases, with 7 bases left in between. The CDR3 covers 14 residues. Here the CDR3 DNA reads TGTGCCAGCAGCTTAGGGGAGCACACAGATACGCAGTATTTT. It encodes CASSLGEHTDTQYF.

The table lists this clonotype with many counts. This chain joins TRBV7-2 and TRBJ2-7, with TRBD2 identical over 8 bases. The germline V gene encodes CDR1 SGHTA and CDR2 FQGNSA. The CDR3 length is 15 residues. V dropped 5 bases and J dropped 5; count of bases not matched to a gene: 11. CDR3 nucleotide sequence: TGTGCCAGCAGCGCGGGCGGGGGGCACTTGGACGAGCAGTACTTC. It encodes CASSAGGGHLDEQYF. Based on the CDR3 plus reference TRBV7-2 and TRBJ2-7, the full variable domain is GAGVSQSPSNKVTEKGKDVELRCDPISGHTALYWYRQSLGQGLEFLIYFQGNSAPDKSGLPSDRFSAERTGGSVSTLTIQRTQQEDSAVYLCASSAGGGHLDEQYFGPGTRLTVT.

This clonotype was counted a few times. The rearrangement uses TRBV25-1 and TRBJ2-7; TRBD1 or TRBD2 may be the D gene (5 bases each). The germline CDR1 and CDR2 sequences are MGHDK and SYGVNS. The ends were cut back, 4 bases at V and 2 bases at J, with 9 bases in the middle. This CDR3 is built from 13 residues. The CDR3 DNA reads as TGTGCCAGCAGTGTGCAGGGACCCTACGAGCAGTACTTC. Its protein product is CASSVQGPYEQYF.

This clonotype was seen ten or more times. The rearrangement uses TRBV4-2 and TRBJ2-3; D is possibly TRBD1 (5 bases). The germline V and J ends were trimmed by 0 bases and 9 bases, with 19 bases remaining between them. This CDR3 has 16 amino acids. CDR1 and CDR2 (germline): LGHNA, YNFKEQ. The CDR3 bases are TGTGCCAGCAGCCAAGACTCACCCCGGCAGGGCTCGACGCAGTATTTT. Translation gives CASSQDSPRQGSTQYF.

The CDR3 loop is CSAIDSHQETQYF. For the CDR3, the DNA is TGCAGTGCCATCGATTCACACCAAGAGACCCAGTACTTC. The chain has TRBV20-1 and TRBJ2-5; D remains ambiguous. The CDR3 has 13 residues. Germline-derived CDR1 and CDR2 are DFQATT and SNEGSKA (reference sequence). Trimming stripped 6 bases from V and 0 bases from J, with 11 bases between.

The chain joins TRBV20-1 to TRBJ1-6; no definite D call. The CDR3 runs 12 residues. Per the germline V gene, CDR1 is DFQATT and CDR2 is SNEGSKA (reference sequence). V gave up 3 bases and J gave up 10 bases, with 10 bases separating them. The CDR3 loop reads CSARTGDSPLHF. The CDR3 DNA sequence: TGCAGTGCTAGGACCGGAGACTCACCCCTCCACTTT.

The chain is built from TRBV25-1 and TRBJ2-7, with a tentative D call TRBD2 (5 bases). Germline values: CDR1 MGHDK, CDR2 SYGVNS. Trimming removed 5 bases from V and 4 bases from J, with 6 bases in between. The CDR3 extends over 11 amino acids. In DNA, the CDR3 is TGTGCCAGCAGTTCGGGGTACGAGCAGTACTTC. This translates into CASSSGYEQYF.

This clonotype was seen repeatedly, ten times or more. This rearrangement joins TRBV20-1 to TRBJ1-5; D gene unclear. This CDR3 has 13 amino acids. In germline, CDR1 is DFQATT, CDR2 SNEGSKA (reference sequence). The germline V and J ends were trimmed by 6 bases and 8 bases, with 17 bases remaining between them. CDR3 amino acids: CSAQREPREPQHF. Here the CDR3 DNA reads TGCAGTGCCCAACGGGAGCCCCGGGAGCCCCAGCATTTT.

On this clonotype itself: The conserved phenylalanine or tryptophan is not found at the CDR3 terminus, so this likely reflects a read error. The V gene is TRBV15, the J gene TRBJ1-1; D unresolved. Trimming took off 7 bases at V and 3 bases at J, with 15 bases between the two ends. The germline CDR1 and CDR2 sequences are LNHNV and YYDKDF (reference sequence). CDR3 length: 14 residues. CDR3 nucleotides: TGTGCCACCACCTTCGGCGGGTACGACACTGAAGCTTTCCTT. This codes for CATTFGGYDTEAFL.

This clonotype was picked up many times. The CDR3 sequence is CASSLVGDPTKGYTF. CDR3 DNA: TGTGCCAGCAGCTTAGTCGGAGATCCGACGAAAGGCTACACCTTC. This rearrangement joins TRBV7-2 to TRBJ1-2; D uncertain. V was trimmed by 1 base and J by 8 bases, leaving 17 bases between them. CDR3 size: 15 residues. Looked up from germline, CDR1 is SGHTA and CDR2 is FQGNSA.

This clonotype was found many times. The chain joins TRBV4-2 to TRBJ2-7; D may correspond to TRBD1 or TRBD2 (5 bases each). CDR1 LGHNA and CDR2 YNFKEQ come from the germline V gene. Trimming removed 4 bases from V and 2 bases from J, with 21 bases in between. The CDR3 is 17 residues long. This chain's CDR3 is CASSPFFTGTGAYEQYF. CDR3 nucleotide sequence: TGTGCCAGCAGCCCGTTCTTCACCGGGACGGGTGCCTACGAGCAGTACTTC.

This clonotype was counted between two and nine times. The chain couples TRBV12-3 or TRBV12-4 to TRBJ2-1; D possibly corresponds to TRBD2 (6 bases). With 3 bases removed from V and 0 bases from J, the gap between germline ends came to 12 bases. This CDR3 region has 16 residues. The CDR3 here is CASSFTRDSSYNEQFF. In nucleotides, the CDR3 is TGTGCCAGCAGTTTCACGCGGGATAGCTCCTACAATGAGCAGTTCTTC.

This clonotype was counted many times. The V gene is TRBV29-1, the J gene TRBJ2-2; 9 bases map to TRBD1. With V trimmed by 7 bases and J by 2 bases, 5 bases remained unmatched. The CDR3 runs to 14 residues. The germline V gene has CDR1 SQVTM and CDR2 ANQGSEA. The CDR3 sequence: CSAGQGRNTGELFF. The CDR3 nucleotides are TGCAGCGCCGGACAGGGGAGAAACACCGGGGAGCTGTTTTTT.

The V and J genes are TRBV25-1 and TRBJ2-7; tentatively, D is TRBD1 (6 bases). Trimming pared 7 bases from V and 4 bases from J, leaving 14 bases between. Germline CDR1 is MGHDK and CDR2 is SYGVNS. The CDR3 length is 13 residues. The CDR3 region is CASNSGRGYEQYF. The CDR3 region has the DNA TGTGCCAGCAACTCTGGCAGGGGATACGAGCAGTACTTC.

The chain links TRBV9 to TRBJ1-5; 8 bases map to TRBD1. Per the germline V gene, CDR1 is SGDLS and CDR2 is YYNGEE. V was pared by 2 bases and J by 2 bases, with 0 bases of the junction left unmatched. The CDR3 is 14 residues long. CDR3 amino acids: CASSVTGGNQPQHF. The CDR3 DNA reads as TGTGCCAGCAGCGTGACAGGGGGCAATCAGCCCCAGCATTTT.

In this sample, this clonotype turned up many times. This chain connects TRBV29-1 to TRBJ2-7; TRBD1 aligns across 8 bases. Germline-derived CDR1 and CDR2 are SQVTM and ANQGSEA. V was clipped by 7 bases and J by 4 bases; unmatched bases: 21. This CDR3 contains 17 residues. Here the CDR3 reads CSAVFGVSGTGTYEQYF. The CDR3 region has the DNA TGCAGCGCAGTTTTCGGGGTGTCGGGGACAGGAACGTACGAGCAGTACTTC.

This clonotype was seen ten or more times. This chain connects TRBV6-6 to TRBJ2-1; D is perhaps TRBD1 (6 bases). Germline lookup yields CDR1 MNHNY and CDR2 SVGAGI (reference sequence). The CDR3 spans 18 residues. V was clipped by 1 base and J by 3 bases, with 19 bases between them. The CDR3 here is CASSYWAGEPLIYNEQFF. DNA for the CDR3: TGTGCCAGCAGTTACTGGGCAGGGGAGCCCCTGATCTACAATGAGCAGTTCTTC.

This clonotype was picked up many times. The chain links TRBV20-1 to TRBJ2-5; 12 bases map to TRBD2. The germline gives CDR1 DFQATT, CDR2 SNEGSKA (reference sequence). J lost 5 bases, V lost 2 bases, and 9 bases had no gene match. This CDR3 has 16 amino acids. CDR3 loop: CSARSLAGGPLETQYF. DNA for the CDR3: TGCAGTGCTAGATCTCTAGCGGGGGGGCCCTTGGAGACCCAGTACTTC.

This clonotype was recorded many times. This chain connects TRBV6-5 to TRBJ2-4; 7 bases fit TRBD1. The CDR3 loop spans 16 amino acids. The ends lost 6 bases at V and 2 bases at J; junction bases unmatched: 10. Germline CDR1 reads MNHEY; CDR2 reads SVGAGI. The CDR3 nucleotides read TGTGCCAGCAGCTCTACAGGGGATGGGACCAAAAACATTCAGTACTTC. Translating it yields CASSSTGDGTKNIQYF.